The rows below give T cell receptor beta chains drawn from one sample of a study of T cell repertoires in cytomegalovirus infection. TCRdb fed the reads into MiXCR, producing one record per CDR3 protein. The sample includes around 250,000 distinct CDR3 sequences, about 18% of them seen just once. Sequencing input: CD8+ T cells from PBMCs. Every receptor here comes from a human donor in good health (CMV status not recorded). Some clones in this sample may be carry-over from other donors' samples. CDR3s include the opening cysteine and the closing phenylalanine or tryptophan. Fields, in order: V gene, D gene, J gene, clone size, CDR3 protein, CDR3 DNA. The D gene is left open where the match is weak. Clone size is stated in some rows and not others, as once, few, many or a class when expanded.

>TRBV28|TRBD2|TRBJ2-7|few
CASSPILASGYEQYF
TGTGCCAGCAGTCCGATTTTGGCTAGCGGGTACGAGCAGTACTTC
>TRBV5-6|NA|TRBJ2-1|few
CASRGGKYNEQFF
TGTGCCAGCAGAGGCGGGAAGTACAATGAGCAGTTCTTC
>TRBV9|TRBD2|TRBJ2-3|NA
CASSVYSGELTDTQYF
TGTGCCAGCAGCGTATATAGCGGGGAGCTCACAGATACGCAGTATTTT
>TRBV29-1|NA|TRBJ1-4|few
CSVEGAAPGEKLFF
TGCAGCGTTGAGGGGGCAGCCCCTGGGGAAAAACTGTTTTTT
>TRBV7-8|NA|TRBJ2-2|NA
CASSLDAEQFF
TGTGCCAGCAGCTTAGATGCGGAGCAGTTTTTT
>TRBV6-5|TRBD2|TRBJ2-1|few
CASSYSGAGGLAGVSSYNEQFF
TGTGCCAGCAGTTACTCCGGGGCTGGCGGACTAGCGGGGGTAAGCTCCTACAATGAGCAGTTCTTC
>TRBV7-9|NA|TRBJ2-5|NA
CASSSISGDLQETQYF
TGTGCCAGCAGCTCGATTTCAGGAGACTTACAAGAGACCCAGTACTTC
>TRBV19|NA|TRBJ1-2|few
CASLAGSYGYTF
TGTGCCAGTCTAGCGGGGTCCTATGGCTACACCTTC
>TRBV4-2|NA|TRBJ2-6|NA
CASSQDGVREDSGANVLTF
TGTGCCAGCAGCCAAGATGGAGTTAGGGAGGACTCTGGGGCCAACGTCCTGACTTTC
>TRBV6-1|NA|TRBJ2-3|few
CASSGTVPSTDTQYF
TGTGCCAGCAGCGGAACAGTACCTAGCACAGATACGCAGTATTTT
>TRBV20-1|NA|TRBJ2-1|NA
CSARVLESSYNEQFF
TGCAGTGCTAGAGTGCTCGAGAGCTCCTACAATGAGCAGTTCTTC
>TRBV4-1|TRBD2|TRBJ2-7|few
CASSQVASGGFSYEQYF
TGCGCCAGCAGCCAAGTTGCCAGCGGGGGCTTCTCCTACGAGCAGTACTTC
>TRBV12-3/TRBV12-4|TRBD1|TRBJ2-7|NA
CASSSGGTGSAYEQYF
TGTGCCAGCAGTTCCGGGGGGACAGGGAGTGCCTACGAGCAGTACTTC
>TRBV7-9|TRBD1|TRBJ2-1|few
CASSYGRDRRNEQFF
TGTGCCAGCAGCTACGGCCGGGACAGAAGAAATGAGCAGTTCTTC
>TRBV15|NA|TRBJ1-5|NA
CATSGVRAANQPQHF
TGTGCCACCAGCGGAGTCCGGGCAGCGAACCAGCCCCAGCATTTT
>TRBV4-3|TRBD2|TRBJ2-2|few
CASSQESGGGGAGELFF
TGCGCCAGCAGCCAAGAAAGCGGCGGGGGAGGCGCCGGGGAGCTGTTTTTT
>TRBV7-9|TRBD1|TRBJ1-4|few
CASSGQGDEKLFF
TGTGCCAGCAGCGGACAGGGGGATGAAAAACTGTTTTTT
>TRBV5-1|TRBD2|TRBJ2-1|NA
CASSYSGGNGDEQFF
TGCGCCAGCAGCTATAGCGGGGGGAATGGCGATGAGCAGTTCTTC
>TRBV5-4|NA|TRBJ2-3|NA
CASSLAKGYTQYF
TGTGCCAGCAGCTTGGCCAAAGGTTATACGCAGTATTTT
>TRBV7-9|NA|TRBJ2-6|few
CASSLTRPSGANVLTF
TGTGCCAGCAGCCTAACACGGCCCTCTGGGGCCAACGTCCTGACTTTC
>TRBV29-1|TRBD1|TRBJ1-1|NA
CSVEDDRVNTEAFF
TGCAGCGTTGAAGACGACAGGGTAAACACTGAAGCTTTCTTT
>TRBV7-9|TRBD1|TRBJ2-7|many
CASSPSTGTGVYEQYF
TGTGCCAGCAGCCCCTCAACCGGGACAGGCGTCTACGAGCAGTACTTC
>TRBV6-2/TRBV6-3|NA|TRBJ1-6|few
CASSYSGKGSGSPLHF
TGTGCCAGCAGTTACTCGGGGAAGGGGAGCGGTTCACCCCTCCACTTT
>TRBV10-3|NA|TRBJ2-3|once
CAISALDWGSEADTQYF
TGTGCCATCAGTGCGCTCGATTGGGGTTCCGAGGCAGATACGCAGTATTTT
>TRBV28|NA|TRBJ1-5|NA
CASSFNRVGQPQHF
TGTGCCAGCAGTTTCAACAGGGTTGGCCAGCCCCAGCATTTT
>TRBV7-9|TRBD1|TRBJ2-1|many
CASSPQTGYYNEQFF
TGTGCCAGCAGCCCCCAGACAGGGTACTACAATGAGCAGTTCTTC
>TRBV7-2|TRBD1|TRBJ2-7|many
CASSFPGQHYEQYF
TGTGCCAGCAGCTTTCCGGGACAGCACTACGAGCAGTACTTC
>TRBV11-2|TRBD1|TRBJ2-2|few
CASSPTGGTTTGELFF
TGTGCCAGCAGCCCGACAGGGGGAACGACCACCGGGGAGCTGTTTTTT
>TRBV11-2|NA|TRBJ2-7|few
CASSPMPGHSLEQYF
TGTGCCAGCAGCCCGATGCCGGGACATTCCCTGGAGCAGTACTTC
>TRBV12-3/TRBV12-4|NA|TRBJ2-1|many
CASSLVGREQFF
TGTGCCAGCAGTTTAGTGGGCCGTGAGCAGTTCTTC
>TRBV20-1|TRBD1|TRBJ2-3|many
CSARLSGTVGLNTQYF
TGCAGTGCTAGATTATCCGGGACAGTGGGGTTAAATACGCAGTATTTT
>TRBV4-3|NA|TRBJ2-7|many
CASSQVLQGGYEQYF
TGCGCCAGCAGCCAAGTGTTGCAGGGGGGCTACGAGCAGTACTTC
>TRBV7-6|TRBD1|TRBJ2-1|many
CASSLGETGGNNEQFF
TGTGCCAGCAGCTTAGGGGAAACAGGGGGGAACAATGAGCAGTTCTTC
>TRBV2|NA|TRBJ2-2|few
CATADGNTGELFF
TGTGCCACCGCGGACGGAAACACCGGGGAGCTGTTTTTT
>TRBV2|TRBD2|TRBJ2-1|NA
CARNLAGGLIGEQFF
TGTGCCAGGAACCTAGCGGGGGGGCTTATTGGTGAGCAGTTCTTC
>TRBV7-8|TRBD2|TRBJ2-7|NA
CASSSGLAEPYEQYF
TGTGCCAGCAGCTCCGGACTAGCGGAGCCCTACGAGCAGTACTTC
>TRBV12-3/TRBV12-4|NA|TRBJ1-1|few
CASSRGITEAFF
TGTGCCAGCAGTCGGGGGATCACTGAAGCTTTCTTT
>TRBV20-1|NA|TRBJ2-1|few
CSARDRGGQYNEQFF
TGCAGTGCTAGAGATCGCGGGGGCCAATACAATGAGCAGTTCTTC
>TRBV4-1|NA|TRBJ2-7|many
CASSQGREQYF
TGCGCCAGCAGCCAAGGGCGCGAGCAGTACTTC
>TRBV7-9|TRBD1|TRBJ1-2|few
CASSERGLEYGYTF
TGTGCCAGCAGCGAAAGGGGGCTTGAATACGGCTACACCTTC
>TRBV5-4|NA|TRBJ1-1|NA
CASSPFGATEAFF
TGTGCCAGCAGCCCTTTCGGGGCCACTGAAGCTTTCTTT
>TRBV5-1|NA|TRBJ1-1|NA
CASSLGRTTGSTEAFF
TGCGCCAGCAGCTTGGGAAGAACTACAGGGAGCACTGAAGCTTTCTTT
>TRBV7-2|TRBD1|TRBJ2-5|many
CASSEWGQIQETQYF
TGTGCCAGCAGCGAGTGGGGACAGATCCAAGAGACCCAGTACTTC
>TRBV7-4|TRBD1|TRBJ2-5|NA
CASSRRDRDVETQYF
TGTGCCAGCAGTCGCCGGGACAGGGATGTTGAGACCCAGTACTTC
>TRBV6-2/TRBV6-3|NA|TRBJ1-2|many
CASSYWESYGYTF
TGTGCCAGCAGTTACTGGGAATCCTATGGCTACACCTTC
>TRBV20-1|TRBD2|TRBJ2-5|many
CSARTPSGTSGGPQETQYF
TGCAGTGCTCGTACACCCTCCGGGACTAGCGGGGGGCCCCAAGAGACCCAGTACTTC
>TRBV7-3|NA|TRBJ1-5|NA
CAKRQDYQPQHF
TGTGCCAAAAGACAGGATTATCAGCCCCAGCATTTT
>TRBV14|TRBD1|TRBJ2-2|NA
CASPHPLKPWTGGKNTGELFF
TGTGCCAGCCCCCACCCCTTGAAACCTTGGACAGGGGGCAAGAACACCGGGGAGCTGTTTTTT
>TRBV7-2|TRBD1|TRBJ1-2|many
CASRPGTGLYGYTF
TGTGCCAGCAGACCCGGGACAGGCCTCTATGGCTACACCTTC